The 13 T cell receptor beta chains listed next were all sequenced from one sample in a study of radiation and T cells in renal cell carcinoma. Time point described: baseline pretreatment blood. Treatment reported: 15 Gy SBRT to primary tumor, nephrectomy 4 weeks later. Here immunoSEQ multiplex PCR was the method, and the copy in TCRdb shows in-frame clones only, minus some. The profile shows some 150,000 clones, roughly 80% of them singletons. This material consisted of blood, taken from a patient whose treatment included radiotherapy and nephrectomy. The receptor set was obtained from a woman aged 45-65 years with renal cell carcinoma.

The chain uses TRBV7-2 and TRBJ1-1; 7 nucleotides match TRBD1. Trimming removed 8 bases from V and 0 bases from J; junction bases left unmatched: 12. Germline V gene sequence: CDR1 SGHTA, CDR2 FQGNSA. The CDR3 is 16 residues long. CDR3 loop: CASPSQGVPLNTEAFF. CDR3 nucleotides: TGTGCCAGCCCATCCCAGGGGGTCCCGCTGAACACTGAAGCTTTCTTT.

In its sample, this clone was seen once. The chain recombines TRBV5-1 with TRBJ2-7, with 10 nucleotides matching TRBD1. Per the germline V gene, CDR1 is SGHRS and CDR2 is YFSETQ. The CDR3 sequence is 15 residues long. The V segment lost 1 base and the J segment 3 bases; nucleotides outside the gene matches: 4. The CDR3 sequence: CASSLIGQGGYEQYF. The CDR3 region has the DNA TGCGCCAGCAGCTTGATCGGACAGGGGGGCTACGAGCAGTACTTC.

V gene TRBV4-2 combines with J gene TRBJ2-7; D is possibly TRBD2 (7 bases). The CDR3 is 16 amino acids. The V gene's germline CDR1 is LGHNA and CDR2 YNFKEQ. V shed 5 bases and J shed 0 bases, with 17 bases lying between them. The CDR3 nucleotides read TGTGCCAGCAGCAAAGGGGGGGCCAGGGCCTCCTACGAGCAGTACTTC. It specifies CASSKGGARASYEQYF.

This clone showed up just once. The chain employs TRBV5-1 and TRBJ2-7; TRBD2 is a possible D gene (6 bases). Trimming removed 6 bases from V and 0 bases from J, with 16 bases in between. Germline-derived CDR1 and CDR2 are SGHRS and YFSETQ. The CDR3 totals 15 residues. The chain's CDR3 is CASTLGGGTSYEQYF. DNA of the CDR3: TGCGCCAGCACCCTCGGAGGCGGGACCTCCTACGAGCAGTACTTC.

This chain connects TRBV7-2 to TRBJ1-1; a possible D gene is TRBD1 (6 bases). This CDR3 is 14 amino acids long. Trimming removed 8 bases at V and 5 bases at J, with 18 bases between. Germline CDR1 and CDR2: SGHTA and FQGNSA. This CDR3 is CASSKGGSGTEAFF. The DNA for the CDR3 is TGTGCCAGCTCAAAAGGGGGATCGGGTACTGAAGCTTTCTTT.

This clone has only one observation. The CDR3 coding sequence is TGTGCCAGCAGCAATAATCAGGGGACGCAAGAGACCCAGTACTTC. Protein product: CASSNNQGTQETQYF. The chain couples TRBV7-9 to TRBJ2-5, with a tentative D call TRBD1 (6 bases). From germline, CDR1 is SEHNR and CDR2 FQNEAQ (reference sequence). The CDR3 covers 15 residues. The V end was cut by 5 bases, the J end by 2 bases, with 15 bases between. Variable domain in full (rest from reference TRBV7-9 and TRBJ2-5): DTGVSQNPRHKITKRGQNVTFRCDPISEHNRLYWYRQTLGQGPEFLTYFQNEAQLEKSRLLSDRFSAERPKGSFSTLEIQRTEQGDSAMYLCASSNNQGTQETQYFGPGTRLLVL.

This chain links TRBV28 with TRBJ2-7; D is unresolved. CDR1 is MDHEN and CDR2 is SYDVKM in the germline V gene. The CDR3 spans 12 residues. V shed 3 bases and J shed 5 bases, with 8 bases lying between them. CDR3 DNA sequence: TGTGCCAGCAGTTTCCAGGCAGACGAGCAGTACTTC. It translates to CASSFQADEQYF.

Here the CDR3 DNA reads TGTGCCAGCAGGGTGGGGTCCTATAATTCACCCCTCCACTTT. Protein sequence: CASRVGSYNSPLHF. This chain uses TRBV6-5 with TRBJ1-6; D not resolved. Germline V gene data show CDR1 as MNHEY and CDR2 as SVGAGI. The CDR3 is 14 amino acids. V lost 6 bases and J 1 base, leaving 7 bases between the germline ends.

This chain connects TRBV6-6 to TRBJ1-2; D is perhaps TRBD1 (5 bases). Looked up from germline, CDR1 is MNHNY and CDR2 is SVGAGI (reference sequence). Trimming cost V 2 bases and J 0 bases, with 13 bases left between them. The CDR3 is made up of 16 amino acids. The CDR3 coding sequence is TGTGCCAGCAGTTACCCTACGACAGAGTCTAACTATGGCTACACCTTC. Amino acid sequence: CASSYPTTESNYGYTF.

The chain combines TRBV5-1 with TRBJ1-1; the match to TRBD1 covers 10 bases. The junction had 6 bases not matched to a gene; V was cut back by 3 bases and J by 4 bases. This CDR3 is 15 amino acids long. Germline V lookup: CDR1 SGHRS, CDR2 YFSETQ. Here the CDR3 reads CASSSVGQGSTEAFF. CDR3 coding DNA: TGCGCCAGCAGCTCCGTGGGACAGGGGAGCACTGAAGCTTTCTTT.

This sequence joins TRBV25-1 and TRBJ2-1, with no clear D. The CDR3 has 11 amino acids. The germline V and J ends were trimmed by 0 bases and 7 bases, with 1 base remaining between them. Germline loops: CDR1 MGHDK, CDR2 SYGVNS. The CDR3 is CASSEYNEQFF. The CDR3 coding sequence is TGTGCCAGCAGTGAATATAATGAGCAGTTCTTC.

The CDR3 here is CASSMVTRETQYF. The CDR3 bases are TGTGCCAGTAGTATGGTGACTAGAGAGACCCAGTACTTC. This chain joins TRBV19 and TRBJ2-5; tentative D call: TRBD2 (6 bases). Germline values: CDR1 LNHDA, CDR2 SQIVND (reference sequence). The V gene lost 3 bases and the J gene lost 4 bases, with 9 bases spanning the gap. The CDR3 is 13 residues long. Together with reference TRBV19 and TRBJ2-5, the CDR3 gives the full variable domain: DGGITQSPKYLFRKEGQNVTLSCEQNLNHDAMYWYRQDPGQGLRLIYYSQIVNDFQKGDIAEGYSVSREKKESFPLTVTSAQKNPTAFYLCASSMVTRETQYFGPGTRLLVL.

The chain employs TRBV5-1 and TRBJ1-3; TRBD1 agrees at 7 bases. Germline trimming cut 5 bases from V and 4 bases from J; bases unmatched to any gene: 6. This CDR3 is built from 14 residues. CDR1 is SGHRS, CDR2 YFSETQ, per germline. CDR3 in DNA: TGCGCCAGCAGTTCCACAGGGGTCGGAAACACCATATATTTT. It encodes CASSSTGVGNTIYF.